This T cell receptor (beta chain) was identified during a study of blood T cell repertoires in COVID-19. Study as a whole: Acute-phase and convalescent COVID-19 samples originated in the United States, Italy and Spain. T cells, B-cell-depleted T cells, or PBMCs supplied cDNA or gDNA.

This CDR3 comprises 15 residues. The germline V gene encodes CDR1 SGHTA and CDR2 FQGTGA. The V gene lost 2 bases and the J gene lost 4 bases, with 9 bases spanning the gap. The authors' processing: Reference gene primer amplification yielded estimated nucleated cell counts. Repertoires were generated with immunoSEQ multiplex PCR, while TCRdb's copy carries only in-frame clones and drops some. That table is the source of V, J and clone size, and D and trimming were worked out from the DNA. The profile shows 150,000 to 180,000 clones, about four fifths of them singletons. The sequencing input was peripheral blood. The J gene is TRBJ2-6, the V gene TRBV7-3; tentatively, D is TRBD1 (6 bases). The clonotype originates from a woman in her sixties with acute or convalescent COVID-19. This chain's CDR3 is CASSLSGTGANVLTF. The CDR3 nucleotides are TGTGCCAGCAGCTTATCAGGGACAGGGGCCAACGTCCTGACTTTC.